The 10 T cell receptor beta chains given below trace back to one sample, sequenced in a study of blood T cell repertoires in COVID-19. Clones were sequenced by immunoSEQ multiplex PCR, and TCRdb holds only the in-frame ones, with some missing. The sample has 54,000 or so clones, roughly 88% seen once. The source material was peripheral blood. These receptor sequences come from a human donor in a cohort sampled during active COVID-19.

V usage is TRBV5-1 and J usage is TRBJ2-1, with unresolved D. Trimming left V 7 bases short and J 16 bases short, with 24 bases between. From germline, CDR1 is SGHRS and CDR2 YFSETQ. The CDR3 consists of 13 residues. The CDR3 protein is CASSAPGGLTPFF. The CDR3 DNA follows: TGCGCCAGCTCGGCCCCGGGTGGTCTTACACCCTTCTTC.

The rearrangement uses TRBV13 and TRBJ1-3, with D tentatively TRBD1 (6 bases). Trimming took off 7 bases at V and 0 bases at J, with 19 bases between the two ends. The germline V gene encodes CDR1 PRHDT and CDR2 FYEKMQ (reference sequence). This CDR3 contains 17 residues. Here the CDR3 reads CASTSATGTISGNTIYF. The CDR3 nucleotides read TGTGCCAGCACCAGCGCGACAGGTACCATCTCTGGAAACACCATATATTTT.

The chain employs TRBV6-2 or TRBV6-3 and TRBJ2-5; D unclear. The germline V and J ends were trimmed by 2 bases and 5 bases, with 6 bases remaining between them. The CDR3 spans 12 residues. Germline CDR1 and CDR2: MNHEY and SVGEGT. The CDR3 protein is CASSYTSETQYF. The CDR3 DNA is TGTGCCAGCAGTTACACGAGTGAGACCCAGTACTTC.

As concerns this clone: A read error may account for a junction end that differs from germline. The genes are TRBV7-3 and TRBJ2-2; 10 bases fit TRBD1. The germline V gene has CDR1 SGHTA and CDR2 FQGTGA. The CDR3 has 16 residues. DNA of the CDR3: TGTGCCAGCAGCCTAACCGGACAGGGGGGCACCGGGGAGCTGTTTTTT. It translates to CASSLTGQGGTGELFF.

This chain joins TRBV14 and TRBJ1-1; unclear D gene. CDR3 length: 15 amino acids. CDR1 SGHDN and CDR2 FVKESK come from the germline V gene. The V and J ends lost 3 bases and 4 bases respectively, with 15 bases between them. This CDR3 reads CASSQWVGLVTEAFF. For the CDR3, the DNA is TGTGCCAGCAGCCAGTGGGTGGGCCTGGTCACTGAAGCTTTCTTT.

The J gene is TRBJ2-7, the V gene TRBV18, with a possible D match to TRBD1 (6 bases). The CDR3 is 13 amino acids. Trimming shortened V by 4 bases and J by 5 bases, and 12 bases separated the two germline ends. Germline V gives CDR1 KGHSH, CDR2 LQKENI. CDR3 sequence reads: CASSRPGVNEQYF. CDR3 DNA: TGTGCCAGCTCACGTCCAGGGGTGAACGAGCAGTACTTC.

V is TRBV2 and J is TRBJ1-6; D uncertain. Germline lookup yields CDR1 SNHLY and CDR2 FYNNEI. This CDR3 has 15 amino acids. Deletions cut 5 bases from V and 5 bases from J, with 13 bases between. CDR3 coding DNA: TGTGCCAGCAGTACTAGACGCCCGGATAATTCACCCCTCCACTTT. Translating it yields CASSTRRPDNSPLHF.

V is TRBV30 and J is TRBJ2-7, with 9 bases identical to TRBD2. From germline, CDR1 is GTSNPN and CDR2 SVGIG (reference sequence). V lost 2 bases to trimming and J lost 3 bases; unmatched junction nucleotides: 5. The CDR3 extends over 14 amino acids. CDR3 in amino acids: CAWSLSAGGYEQYF. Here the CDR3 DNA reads TGTGCCTGGAGTTTGTCAGCGGGGGGCTACGAGCAGTACTTC.

CDR3 sequence reads: CASSPRDSSYNEQFF. The DNA for the CDR3 is TGTGCCAGCAGCCCAAGAGATAGCTCCTACAATGAGCAGTTCTTC. V gene TRBV5-5 combines with J gene TRBJ2-1; D gene ambiguous. CDR3 length equals 15 residues. Trimming stripped 4 bases from V and 0 bases from J, with 11 bases between. Germline CDR1 and CDR2: SGHKS and YYEKEE (reference sequence).

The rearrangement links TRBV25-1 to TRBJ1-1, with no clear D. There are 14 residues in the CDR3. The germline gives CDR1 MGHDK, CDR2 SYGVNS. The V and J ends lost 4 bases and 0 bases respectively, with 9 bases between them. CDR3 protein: CASSGRVLNTEAFF. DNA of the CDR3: TGTGCCAGCAGTGGCCGAGTACTGAACACTGAAGCTTTCTTT.